Included here is one T cell receptor beta chain sequence, with context. Its antigen is still unknown. The sample originates from a study of identifying expanded T cells in peripheral blood. Study-wide results and limits: Roughly 2-week clone count variance significantly increased as total template count grew. Over about two and four weeks, about 15 and 19 clones changed, versus around 1.2 between replicates.

V was shortened by 5 bases and J by 7 bases, with 15 bases between the two germline ends. This CDR3 region has 15 residues. CDR1 is SGHAT and CDR2 is FQNNGV in the germline V gene. Method: immunoSEQ multiplex PCR; TCRdb's copy keeps in-frame clones and lacks some. The data show under 100,000 clones, around 84% seen once. Healthy donors had no documented immune events, such as infections, while sampled. The specimen sequenced was blood. The source is a person aged 18 to 69 in good health. V and J are TRBV11-2 and TRBJ1-6, with a tentative D call TRBD1 (5 bases). The CDR3, as DNA: TGTGCCAGCAGCGAGCAGGGACCCCTGAATTCACCCCTCCACTTT. Translated, it gives CASSEQGPLNSPLHF.